Sequencing of this TCR beta chain was carried out in a study of T cells after yellow fever vaccination. General study results and limits: Researchers report a weaker secondary response that nonetheless peaked faster, day 5 versus 15. Repertoires obtained by FACS sorting could include abundant clonotypes that entered as contaminants from the bulk population.

This clonotype appeared many times. Its target is unknown. TCR cDNA was made by 5'RACE template switching, adding a universal primer site and UMIs. Each CDR3 protein gets one entry after TCRdb re-called the 5' RACE reads with MiXCR. Seen here are a few hundred thousand distinct CDR3 sequences, approximately 4% observed once, and the top ten hold 20% to 25%. Per the germline V gene, CDR1 is SGHVS and CDR2 is FQNEAQ. This CDR3 comprises 13 residues. The junction had 7 bases not matched to a gene; V was cut back by 5 bases and J by 8 bases. Source: PBMCs, taken 5 days after the yellow fever booster vaccination. This sequence originates from a man between 18 and 35 years old who received the YFV17D yellow fever vaccine. The gene calls are TRBV7-8 and TRBJ1-1; 8 bases are shared with TRBD1. The CDR3 nucleotides are TGTGCCAGCAGCAGAGGACAGGGTGGGGAAGCTTTCTTT. Translation gives CASSRGQGGEAFF.